Below are 3 T cell receptor beta chains sequenced from a single sample in a study of T cell responses to AZD1222 COVID-19 vaccine. The assay was immunoSEQ multiplex PCR, and TCRdb's table has in-frame clones only and misses some. The sample has 70,000 or so clones; less than 90% are singletons. The sample in question was peripheral blood, obtained 28 days after the second AZD1222 dose. The source is an adult who received the AZD1222 COVID-19 vaccine.

The chain is built from TRBV5-5 and TRBJ1-1; unclear D gene. The V and J ends lost 3 bases and 9 bases respectively, with 24 bases between them. The CDR3 contains 16 residues. The germline V gene encodes CDR1 SGHKS and CDR2 YYEKEE (reference sequence). CDR3: CASSSGVPTTPRKAFF. CDR3 coding DNA: TGTGCCAGCAGCTCTGGGGTCCCCACAACTCCTAGGAAAGCTTTCTTT.

The chain uses TRBV5-6 and TRBJ1-1, with TRBD1 matching 8 bases. This CDR3 has 16 amino acids. Trimming cost V 4 bases and J 4 bases; bases outside gene matches: 12. Germline CDR1 reads SGHDT; CDR2 reads YYEEEE. The CDR3 nucleotides read TGTGCCAGCAGCGCCAGGGGGCCCATGGAGCGCACTGAAGCTTTCTTT. Translating it yields CASSARGPMERTEAFF.

The chain links TRBV10-3 to TRBJ1-5; 7 nucleotides align to TRBD1. In germline, CDR1 is ENHRY, CDR2 SYGVKD. The CDR3 has 14 residues. The V gene end was trimmed by 0 bases and the J gene end by 6 bases; junction bases not matched to a gene: 2. The CDR3 DNA sequence: TGTGCCATCAGTGAGTCAACAGGGGTTCAGCCCCAGCATTTT. As protein: CAISESTGVQPQHF.